A selection of T cell receptor beta chains follows, all from one sample in a study of blood T cell repertoires in COVID-19. The protocol was immunoSEQ multiplex PCR, while the TCRdb copy is restricted to in-frame clones and leaves out a portion. The data show approximately 190,000 clones, 65% to 85% seen once. What was sequenced was PBMCs or T cells enriched from blood (not recorded which). These receptors came from a woman aged 25 to 39 who had been exposed to COVID-19. CDR3s include the opening cysteine and the closing phenylalanine or tryptophan. A D gene is named only where the DNA matches it firmly. Clone size is given for some rows only: seen once, a few or many times, or a class if the clone is expanded.

-	-	TRBJ2-2	13	TRBV7-2	TGTGCCAGCAGCTTAATGGGCGACGGGGAGCTGTTTTTT	CASSLMGDGELFF
TRBD2	-	TRBJ2-5	14	TRBV7-8	TGTGCCAGCAGCCCCCTGGGGGGGATGGAGACCCAGTACTTC	CASSPLGGMETQYF
-	-	TRBJ1-3	13	TRBV3-1/TRBV3-2	TGTGCCAGCAGTACAAATTCTGGAAACACCATATATTTT	CASSTNSGNTIYF
TRBD2	-	TRBJ2-1	16	TRBV4-1	TGCGCCAGCAGCCCCGGGGGACTAGGGGGATACAATGAGCAGTTCTTC	CASSPGGLGGYNEQFF
TRBD1	-	TRBJ2-2	17	TRBV5-1	TGCGCCACCTCTCGTGGGCTGGACAGGTCGAACACCGGGGAGCTGTTTTTT	CATSRGLDRSNTGELFF
-	-	TRBJ1-2	15	TRBV5-1	TGCGCCAGCAGCTTGGAAGGCCCCCAGCGGGGTGGCTACACCTTC	CASSLEGPQRGGYTF
TRBD1	once	TRBJ1-6	15	TRBV9	TGTGCCAGCAGCGGCTCACAGGGGCGGAATTCACCCCTCCACTTT	CASSGSQGRNSPLHF
-	-	TRBJ2-5	14	TRBV7-9	TGTGCCAGCAGCTTAGCGCAGGGTTTGGAGACCCAGTACTTC	CASSLAQGLETQYF
-	-	TRBJ1-1	13	TRBV25-1	TGTGCCAGCAGTGCGACTGGGAGCACTGAAGCTTTCTTT	CASSATGSTEAFF
-	-	TRBJ1-2	17	TRBV9	TGTGCCAGCAGCGCCCCGGTTTGGGGGGGCTCCTTTGGTGGCTACACCTTC	CASSAPVWGGSFGGYTF
-	few	TRBJ1-1	17	TRBV27	TGTGCCAGCAGTTTCTTAAACCTCGCCGGGGGTGACACTGAAGCTTTCTTT	CASSFLNLAGGDTEAFF
-	-	TRBJ1-4	15	TRBV19	TGTGCCAGTAGTATAGTAGGGCAGGGAGGTGGAAAACTGTTTTTT	CASSIVGQGGGKLFF
TRBD1	-	TRBJ1-5	16	TRBV7-6	TGTGCCAGCAGCCCAAGGGACAGGGGGCTCGGTCAGCCCCAGCATTTT	CASSPRDRGLGQPQHF
-	-	TRBJ2-7	15	TRBV19	TGTGCCAGTAGCCCCTTCAGGGAATCGAAAGGCGAGCAGTACTTC	CASSPFRESKGEQYF
-	-	TRBJ1-4	15	TRBV30	TGTGCCTGGAACCACGGGGGGGCCGGTAATGAAAAACTGTTTTTT	CAWNHGGAGNEKLFF
-	-	TRBJ1-2	16	TRBV6-1	TGTGCCAGCAGTGACTTGAGACAGCTCCCCCGAAGGGGCTACACCTTC	CASSDLRQLPRRGYTF
-	-	TRBJ2-7	14	TRBV10-1	TGCGCCACCTCAACATCGGGTCAGAGCTACGAGCAGTACTTC	CATSTSGQSYEQYF
-	-	TRBJ2-7	14	TRBV13	TGTGCCAGCAGCTCCCGGGACATGAGCTACGAGCAGTACTTC	CASSSRDMSYEQYF
-	-	TRBJ1-1	14	TRBV9	TGTGCCAGCAGCGTCGGTACGCAGAACACTGAAGCTTTCTTT	CASSVGTQNTEAFF
-	-	TRBJ1-2	13	TRBV27	TGTGCCAGCAGAGCTCTCGGGAGGGGTGGCTACACCTTC	CASRALGRGGYTF
TRBD2	few	TRBJ2-6	16	TRBV25-1	TGTGCCAGCAGGGGGAGGGCCGGCTCTGGGGCCAACGTCCTGACTTTC	CASRGRAGSGANVLTF
-	-	TRBJ1-4	15	TRBV6-5	TGTGCCAGCAGTTACCGGAAGGCGGCGAATGAAAAACTGTTTTTT	CASSYRKAANEKLFF
-	-	TRBJ2-2	14	TRBV5-1	TGCGCCAGCACGGGGGAGTCGAACACCGGGGAGCTGTTTTTT	CASTGESNTGELFF
TRBD1	-	TRBJ1-3	17	TRBV5-1	TGCGCCAGCAGCTTGAGGCCAGGGGGTATCTCTGGAAACACCATATATTTT	CASSLRPGGISGNTIYF
-	-	TRBJ2-7	16	TRBV6-6	TGTGCCAGCAGGAACCCGGGGATAGCCCACCCTTACGAGCAGTACTTC	CASRNPGIAHPYEQYF
TRBD2	-	TRBJ2-1	12	TRBV12-3/TRBV12-4	TGTGCCAGCAGCGACACTAGCGGTGAGCAGTTCTTC	CASSDTSGEQFF
-	-	TRBJ1-2	14	TRBV7-9	TGTGCCAGCAGCCTCCAGGGGCCTAACTATGGCTACACCTTC	CASSLQGPNYGYTF
TRBD1	few	TRBJ1-1	15	TRBV2	TGTGCCAGCAGTGAATGGGACAGGGGGAGCACTGAAGCTTTCTTT	CASSEWDRGSTEAFF
TRBD1	few	TRBJ1-5	14	TRBV19	TGTGCCAGTAGGGACAGGGGGCTTAATCAGCCCCAGCATTTT	CASRDRGLNQPQHF
-	-	TRBJ2-7	16	TRBV9	TGTGCCAGCAGCGTATCTCCCGGACAAGGGACCTACGAGCAGTACTTC	CASSVSPGQGTYEQYF
-	few	TRBJ2-1	16	TRBV5-4	TGTGCCAGCAGGTCCCACGGGGTCGGGACTTACAATGAGCAGTTCTTC	CASRSHGVGTYNEQFF
-	-	TRBJ1-1	14	TRBV5-1	TGCGCCAGCAGCTCCTTCCCATCGGGGAGCGTCGCTTTCTTT	CASSSFPSGSVAFF
TRBD2	-	TRBJ2-1	17	TRBV18	TGTGCCAGCTCAGTTGGGTCGCGGGGGGAATCCTACAATGAGCAGTTCTTC	CASSVGSRGESYNEQFF
-	-	TRBJ1-2	14	TRBV9	TGTGCCAGCAGCGTATCGACAGGCCACTATGGCTACACCTTC	CASSVSTGHYGYTF
TRBD1	-	TRBJ1-5	15	TRBV2	TGTGCCAGCAGTCAGGGGGGACAGGGAGGACAGCCCCAGCATTTT	CASSQGGQGGQPQHF
TRBD1	-	TRBJ2-7	15	TRBV27	TGTGCCAGCAGTCTTACCGGGACAGGGGGCCACGAGCAGTACTTC	CASSLTGTGGHEQYF
TRBD1	-	TRBJ2-7	15	TRBV7-2	TGTGCCAGCAGCCCCGGACAGGGGTGGACTTACGAGCAGTACTTC	CASSPGQGWTYEQYF
-	-	TRBJ1-1	20	TRBV27	TGTGCCAGAGAGCCAGACGCAACCTCGGGCGACCGTCGAGGGGGAACTGAAGCTTTCTTT	CAREPDATSGDRRGGTEAFF
TRBD2	-	TRBJ2-3	14	TRBV19	TGTGCCAGTAGTACACCGGGACTATCAGATACGCAGTATTTT	CASSTPGLSDTQYF
-	few	TRBJ1-6	12	TRBV3-1/TRBV3-2	TGTGCCAGCAGCCAAACGCGGTCACCCCTCCACTTT	CASSQTRSPLHF
-	-	TRBJ1-1	15	TRBV2	TGTGCCAGCAAAAGTATTGGGGGGTTCGGCTCTGAAGCTTTCTTT	CASKSIGGFGSEAFF
TRBD2	-	TRBJ2-3	16	TRBV4-1	TGCGCCAGCAGCCAAGATCCAGCGGGAATAACAGATACGCAGTATTTT	CASSQDPAGITDTQYF